This TCR beta chain was identified during a study of T cell repertoires in cytomegalovirus infection (dated by TCRdb to between 2019 and 2020). About the investigation overall: Donor HLA type was relevant to the analysis, because carriage of CMV infection together with the matching HLA type was indicated by public TCR beta signatures.

Sequencing instrument: Illumina HiSeq 1500. TCRdb reworked the public reads: Q25 trimming with fastp, MiXCR clone assembly, productive beta chains retained. When rows share a CDR3 protein, they turn into one entry using the most common DNA and genes. This sample gives some 240,000 distinct CDR3 sequences in total; approximately 17% of them show up just once. The ten biggest clones cover around 47% of the sample. The full study reports these points: In the ex vivo response, HLA-C-restricted CMV-specific TCR beta clonotypes were dominant, and in two of eight donors the single most frequent clonotype came from this HLA-C-restricted group. In both this cohort and an independent roughly 330-donor cohort, the cumulative frequency of public TCR beta family members distinguished carriers of CMV infection plus the relevant HLA type.

For this clonotype: What antigen it recognizes has not been identified. The input lacks base qualities; no much larger clone sits a single base away.

Specimen: CD8+ T cells from PBMCs. This TCR came from a human donor in good health (CMV status not recorded). Some clones in this sample may be carry-over from other donors' samples.

Here is the DNA: TGTGCCAGCAGGGGGATCACGACGTCCACCGGGGAGCTGTTTTTT. The encoded protein is CASRGITTSTGELFF. The rearranged chain carries TRBV2 and TRBJ2-2; there is no confident call for the D gene. The CDR3 runs 15 amino acids, cysteine and phenylalanine included. Just the 45-base CDR3 DNA is kept, in frame starting at base 1. The trim is 6 bases for V and 4 bases for J, with a gap of 15 bases between the germline ends. In the germline V gene, CDR1 corresponds to SNHLY and CDR2 to FYNNEI.